This TCR beta chain was sequenced in a study of human T cells and chemical hapten exposure. For the study at large: Patients had diphenylcyclopropenone applied to the scalp weekly throughout the approximately 25-week study.

The V and J ends lost 3 bases and 4 bases, in that order; junction bases with no gene match: 4. The CDR3 extends over 16 amino acids. CDR1 LGHNA and CDR2 YSLEER come from the germline V gene. This clonotype has just a few counts. Individual cDNA molecules each carried unique molecular identifiers attached by the library. One entry per CDR3 protein results from TCRdb running MiXCR on the RACE reads. The data show fewer than 45,000 distinct CDR3 sequences, around 10% seen once. Time point noted: pre-sensitization, week 0. Treatment here: therapeutic diphenylcyclopropenone sensitization with weekly scalp DPC. Unfractionated whole blood was the source of the extracted total RNA. Blood draws preceded each patch test application. The study drew its donors from alopecia patients who were 18 to 70 years old and suitable for DPC.

The source is a middle-aged woman with alopecia areata. Some clones in this sample may be carry-over from other donors' samples. The sequenced sample was whole blood, obtained in connection with sensitization to the hapten diphenylcyclopropenone (DPC). This chain connects TRBV4-3 to TRBJ2-1, with 12 bases matching TRBD2. The CDR3 region is CASSQDTSGGYNEQFF. CDR3 nucleotides: TGCGCCAGCAGCCAGGATACTAGCGGGGGGTACAATGAGCAGTTCTTC.